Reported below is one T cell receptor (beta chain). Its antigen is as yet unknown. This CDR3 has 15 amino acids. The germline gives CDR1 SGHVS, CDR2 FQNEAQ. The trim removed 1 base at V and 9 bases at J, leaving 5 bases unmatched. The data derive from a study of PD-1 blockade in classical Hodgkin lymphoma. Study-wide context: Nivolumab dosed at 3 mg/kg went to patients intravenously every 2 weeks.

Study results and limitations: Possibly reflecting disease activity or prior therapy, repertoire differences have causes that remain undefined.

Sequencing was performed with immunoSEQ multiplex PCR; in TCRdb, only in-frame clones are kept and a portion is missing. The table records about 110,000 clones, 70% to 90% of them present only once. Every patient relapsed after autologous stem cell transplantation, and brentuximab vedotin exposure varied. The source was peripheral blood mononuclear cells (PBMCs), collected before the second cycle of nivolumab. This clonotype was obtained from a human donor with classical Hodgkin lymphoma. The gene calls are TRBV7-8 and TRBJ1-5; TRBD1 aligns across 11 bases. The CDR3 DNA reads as TGTGCCAGCAGCTTAGGGGACAGGGGGTCGACGCCCCAGCATTTT. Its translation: CASSLGDRGSTPQHF.